One and the same sample provided the 4 T cell receptor beta chains below, sequenced in a study of blood T cell repertoires in COVID-19. Sequencing used immunoSEQ multiplex PCR; TCRdb keeps in-frame clones, though not all of them. This sample has 200,000 or so clones, with approximately 88% found just once. The sequenced sample consisted of PBMCs or T cells enriched from blood (not recorded which). The source is a woman between 25 and 40 years old who had been exposed to COVID-19.

The table lists this clone with a few counts. The chain combines TRBV4-1 with TRBJ1-2; D is perhaps TRBD1 (6 bases). V was cut by 3 bases and J by 3 bases, with 11 bases left in between. CDR1 and CDR2 (germline): MGHRA, YSYEKL. The length of the CDR3 is 14 residues. CDR3 DNA: TGCGCCAGCAGCCAGGACGGACAGTACTATGGCTACACCTTC. Its translation is CASSQDGQYYGYTF.

The chain links TRBV6-1 to TRBJ1-1, with D perhaps TRBD1 (5 bases). The CDR3 spans 14 residues. Germline CDR1 is MNHNS and CDR2 is SASEGT. Trimming took off 1 base at V and 1 base at J, with 7 bases between the two ends. The CDR3 nucleotides are TGTGCCAGCAGTGAAGGGCAGGGGAACACTGAAGCTTTCTTT. It translates to CASSEGQGNTEAFF.

The DNA for the CDR3 is TGTGCTAGTGTAAGAACCCCGTCCGGAGACTACGAGCAGTACTTC. Translation: CASVRTPSGDYEQYF. V gene TRBV12-5 combines with J gene TRBJ2-7; D gene ambiguous. Between the trimmed V and J ends, which lost 7 bases and 3 bases, there was a span of 19 bases. Germline V lookup: CDR1 LGHNT, CDR2 FRNRAP. The CDR3 has 15 amino acids.

Turning to this clone: Other DNA sequences from this sample encode an identical CDR3 as well. The gene calls are TRBV5-1 and TRBJ1-4; TRBD1 aligns across 9 bases. Losses at the gene ends were 4 bases for V and 8 bases for J; bases not matched to a gene: 6. Germline V lookup: CDR1 SGHRS, CDR2 YFSETQ. The length of the CDR3 is 14 residues. The CDR3 is CASSLGQGREKLFF. In nucleotides, the CDR3 is TGCGCCAGCAGCCTAGGACAGGGGAGAGAAAAACTGTTTTTT.